A single sample is the source of the 14 T cell receptor beta chains below, sequenced in a study of blood T cell repertoires in COVID-19. Repertoires were generated with immunoSEQ multiplex PCR, while TCRdb's copy carries only in-frame clones and drops some. Of 300,000 or so clones in the sample, 85% to 90% were seen once. Material: peripheral blood. These receptors all stem from a woman aged 40 to 50 with acute or convalescent COVID-19.

The rearrangement links TRBV6-6 to TRBJ1-5; D is undetermined. The CDR3 is made up of 13 amino acids. The germline gives CDR1 MNHNY, CDR2 SVGAGI (reference sequence). Deletions cut 8 bases from V and 3 bases from J, with 11 bases between. The CDR3 loop reads CASGHSYNQPQHF. Here the CDR3 DNA reads TGTGCCAGCGGGCACAGCTACAATCAGCCCCAGCATTTT.

This clone came up once. V is TRBV9 and J is TRBJ2-2; 16 bases fit TRBD2. Germline lookup yields CDR1 SGDLS and CDR2 YYNGEE. This CDR3 has 17 amino acids. V was pared by 4 bases and J by 8 bases, with 8 bases of the junction left unmatched. Here the CDR3 DNA reads TGTGCCAGCAGCCCGGGACTAGCGGGGGGGCCGCAGGGGGAGCTGTTTTTT. Residues: CASSPGLAGGPQGELFF.

The J gene is TRBJ2-1, the V gene TRBV11-2, with 9 bases lining up with TRBD2. CDR3 length: 15 amino acids. Germline values: CDR1 SGHAT, CDR2 FQNNGV. Trimming took 5 bases from V and 7 from J; bases not matched to a gene: 9. The CDR3 nucleotides are TGTGCCAGCAGCCCCCCGGGACTAGCCGTAAATGAGCAGTTCTTC. Translated, it gives CASSPPGLAVNEQFF.

The chain has TRBV6-2 or TRBV6-3 and TRBJ1-5, with 9 bases that match TRBD1. Germline V gives CDR1 MNHEY, CDR2 SVGEGT. The CDR3 totals 16 residues. V lost 2 bases and J lost 8; bases outside the gene matches: 10. Written as DNA, the CDR3 is TGTGCCAGCAGTTACCCGAGACAGGGGGGCTCTGAGCCCCAGCATTTT. Encoded protein: CASSYPRQGGSEPQHF.

V and J are TRBV6-1 and TRBJ2-7, with a weak D call TRBD1 (6 bases). Germline lookup yields CDR1 MNHNS and CDR2 SASEGT. The CDR3 has 13 amino acids. Trimming left V 3 bases short and J 0 bases short, with 6 bases between. The CDR3 coding sequence is TGTGCCAGCAGTGAGGACAGCTCCTACGAGCAGTACGTC. This sequence encodes CASSEDSSYEQYV.

The chain's CDR3 is CASSLWRNTEAFF. In nucleotides, the CDR3 is TGTGCCAGCAGCCTCTGGAGGAACACTGAAGCTTTCTTT. The chain recombines TRBV5-8 with TRBJ1-1, with no clear D. The CDR3 loop spans 13 amino acids. Germline-derived CDR1 and CDR2 are SGHTS and YDEGEE. Trimming pared 4 bases from V and 1 base from J, leaving 8 bases between.

The rearrangement uses TRBV24-1 and TRBJ2-2; possible D gene TRBD1, 6 bases. This CDR3 is built from 14 residues. The germline V gene has CDR1 KGHDR and CDR2 SFDVKD. Trimming left V 4 bases short and J 5 bases short, with 10 bases between. CDR3 nucleotides: TGTGCCACCAGTGAGAACAGGGAAACCGGGGAGCTGTTTTTT. It encodes CATSENRETGELFF.

The rearrangement links TRBV12-3 or TRBV12-4 to TRBJ2-3; maybe TRBD2 (6 bases). The CDR3 contains 13 residues. V was pared by 5 bases and J by 5 bases, with 11 bases between. Here the CDR3 reads CASSLPGGDTQYF. CDR3 DNA sequence: TGTGCCAGCAGTCTCCCCGGGGGAGATACGCAGTATTTT.

The gene calls are TRBV19 and TRBJ1-6, with 7 bases identical to TRBD1. Germline CDR1 is LNHDA and CDR2 is SQIVND (reference sequence). J lost 9 bases, V lost 3 bases, and 5 bases had no gene match. The CDR3 has 14 amino acids. The CDR3 spells CASSIQTGTSPLHF. CDR3 bases: TGTGCCAGTAGTATCCAGACAGGGACTTCACCCCTCCACTTT.

The V and J genes are TRBV12-5 and TRBJ1-3; 8 bases are a match to TRBD1. V lost 4 bases, J lost 2 bases, and 7 bases stayed unmatched. Germline V CDR1 and CDR2: LGHNT, FRNRAP. The CDR3 contains 16 residues. DNA for the CDR3: TGTGCTAGTGGTTCCCCCCCGGACAGGGCTGGAAACACCATATATTTT. Protein: CASGSPPDRAGNTIYF.

The J gene is TRBJ2-2, the V gene TRBV5-1; D unclear. This CDR3 spans 13 amino acids. The V and J ends lost 4 bases and 4 bases respectively, with 8 bases between them. Per the germline V gene, CDR1 is SGHRS and CDR2 is YFSETQ. The CDR3 loop reads CASSPSVTGELFF. In nucleotides, the CDR3 is TGCGCCAGCAGCCCCAGTGTCACCGGGGAGCTGTTTTTT.

The chain employs TRBV7-2 and TRBJ1-1, with D possibly matching TRBD1 (5 bases). The germline V gene encodes CDR1 SGHTA and CDR2 FQGNSA. This CDR3 spans 14 amino acids. Deletions cut 3 bases from V and 5 bases from J, with 13 bases between. The CDR3 DNA sequence: TGTGCCAGCAGCTTCCGGTGGGGCGAAACTGAAGCTTTCTTT. Translating it yields CASSFRWGETEAFF.

The chain has TRBV3-1 (or the pseudogene TRBV3-2) and TRBJ1-2; perhaps TRBD1 as D (6 bases). In germline, CDR1 is LGHDT, CDR2 YNNKEL (reference sequence). This CDR3 is 15 amino acids long. V was pared by 4 bases and J by 7 bases, with 19 bases between. The CDR3 loop reads CASSPGVGVLGGYTF. The CDR3 DNA reads TGTGCCAGCAGCCCAGGGGTCGGGGTTCTCGGTGGCTACACCTTC.

The genes are TRBV7-9 and TRBJ2-3, with 7 bases identical to TRBD2. Trimming removed 1 base from V and 1 base from J; junction bases left unmatched: 5. Germline loops: CDR1 SEHNR, CDR2 FQNEAQ (reference sequence). This CDR3 is built from 16 residues. CDR3 in amino acids: CASSLELGRGTDTQYF. The DNA for the CDR3 is TGTGCCAGCAGCTTAGAATTAGGGAGGGGCACAGATACGCAGTATTTT.